Here is one T cell receptor (beta chain) with its context. As yet, its antigen is unknown. Corrective heart surgery yielded resections, and these provided the thymus tissue. Healthy Finnish infants having corrective surgery for congenital heart defects served as donors. This sample is part of a study of human thymus T cells. V was pared by 2 bases and J by 4 bases, with 14 bases between. CDR3 length equals 15 residues. Germline CDR1 MGHDK, CDR2 SYGVNS. Study-wide results and caveats: V and J genes seemed to be used with bias in thymic and blood repertoires.

Repertoires were generated with immunoSEQ multiplex PCR, while TCRdb's copy carries only in-frame clones and drops some. The data hold fewer than 90,000 clones, with roughly 96% observed a single time. This chain uses TRBV25-1 with TRBJ2-5; either TRBD1 or TRBD2 may supply D (5 bases each). The material sequenced was thymus tissue. The sequence derives from a boy in the first two years of life with a congenital heart defect but otherwise immunologically healthy. CDR3 region: CASSEVRGTGETQYF. The DNA for the CDR3 is TGTGCCAGCAGTGAAGTGAGGGGAACGGGAGAGACCCAGTACTTC. Full variable domain (remainder filled in from reference TRBV25-1 and TRBJ2-5): EADIYQTPRYLVIGTGKKITLECSQTMGHDKMYWYQQDPGMELHLIHYSYGVNSTEKGDLSSESTVSRIRTEHFPLTLESARPSHTSQYLCASSEVRGTGETQYFGPGTRLLVL.